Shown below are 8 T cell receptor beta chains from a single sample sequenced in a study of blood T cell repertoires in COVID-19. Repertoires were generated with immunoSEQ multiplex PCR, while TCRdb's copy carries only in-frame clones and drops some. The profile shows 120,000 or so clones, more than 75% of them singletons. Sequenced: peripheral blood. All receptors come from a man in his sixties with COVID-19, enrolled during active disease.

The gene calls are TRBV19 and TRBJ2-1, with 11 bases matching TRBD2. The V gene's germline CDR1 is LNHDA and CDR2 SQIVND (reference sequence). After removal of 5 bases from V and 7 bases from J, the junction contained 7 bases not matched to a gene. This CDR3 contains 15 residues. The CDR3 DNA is TGTGCCAGTAGTCCCCTAGCGGGAGGTATGAATGAGCAGTTCTTC. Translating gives CASSPLAGGMNEQFF.

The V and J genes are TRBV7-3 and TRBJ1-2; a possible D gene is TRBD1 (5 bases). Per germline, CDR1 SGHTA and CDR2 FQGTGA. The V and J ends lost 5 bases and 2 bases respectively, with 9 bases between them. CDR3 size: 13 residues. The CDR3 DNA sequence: TGTGCCAGCAGCCGGGGACTCAACTATGGCTACACCTTC. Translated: CASSRGLNYGYTF.

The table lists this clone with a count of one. CDR3 protein: CAIRPRDRVYQPQHF. CDR3 DNA sequence: TGTGCCATCAGGCCCCGGGACAGGGTTTATCAGCCCCAGCATTTT. This sequence joins TRBV10-3 and TRBJ1-5; 9 bases line up with TRBD1. The CDR3 runs 15 residues. Per germline, CDR1 ENHRY and CDR2 SYGVKD. Germline trimming cut 6 bases from V and 5 bases from J; bases unmatched to any gene: 8.

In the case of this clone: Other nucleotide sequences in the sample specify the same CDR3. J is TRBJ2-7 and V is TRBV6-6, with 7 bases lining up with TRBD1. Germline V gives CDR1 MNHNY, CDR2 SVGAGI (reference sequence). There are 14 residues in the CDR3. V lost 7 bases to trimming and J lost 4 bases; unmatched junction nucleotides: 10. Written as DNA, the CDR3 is TGTGCCAGCACCGAATCGGGACAGTCTTACGAGCAGTACTTC. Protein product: CASTESGQSYEQYF.

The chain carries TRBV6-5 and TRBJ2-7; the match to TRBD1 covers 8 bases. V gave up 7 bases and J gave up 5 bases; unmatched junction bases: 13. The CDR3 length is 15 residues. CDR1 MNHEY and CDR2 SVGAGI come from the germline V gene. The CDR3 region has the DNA TGTGCCAGCACCCTGGACAGGGAACGATTTAACGAGCAGTACTTC. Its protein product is CASTLDRERFNEQYF.

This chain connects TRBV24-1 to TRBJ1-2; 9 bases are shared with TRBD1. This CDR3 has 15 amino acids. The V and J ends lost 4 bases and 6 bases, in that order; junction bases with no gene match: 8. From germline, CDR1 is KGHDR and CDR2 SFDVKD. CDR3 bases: TGTGCCACCAGTGAGAGTACAGGGGGCTTTGATGGCTACACCTTC. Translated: CATSESTGGFDGYTF.

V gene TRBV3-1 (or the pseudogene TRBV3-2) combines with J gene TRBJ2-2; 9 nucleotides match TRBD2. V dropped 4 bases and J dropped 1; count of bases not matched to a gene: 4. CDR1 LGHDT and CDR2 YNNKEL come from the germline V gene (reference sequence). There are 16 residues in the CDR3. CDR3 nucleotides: TGTGCCAGCAGCCCGGGACTAGCCGAGAACACCGGGGAGCTGTTTTTT. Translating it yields CASSPGLAENTGELFF.

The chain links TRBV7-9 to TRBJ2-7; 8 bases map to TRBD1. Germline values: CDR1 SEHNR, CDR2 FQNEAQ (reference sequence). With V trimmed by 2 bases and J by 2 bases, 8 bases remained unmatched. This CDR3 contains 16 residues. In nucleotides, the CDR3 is TGTGCCAGCAGCTTACTTGTGACAGGGGCGACCTACGAGCAGTACTTC. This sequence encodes CASSLLVTGATYEQYF. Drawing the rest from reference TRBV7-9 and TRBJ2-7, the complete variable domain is DTGVSQNPRHKITKRGQNVTFRCDPISEHNRLYWYRQTLGQGPEFLTYFQNEAQLEKSRLLSDRFSAERPKGSFSTLEIQRTEQGDSAMYLCASSLLVTGATYEQYFGPGTRLTVT.